Sequencing of this TCR beta chain was carried out in a study of vaccination and CD4 T cells after COVID-19. Notes on this clonotype: Its target is unknown.

Treatment denoted: approximately 9-day PBMC culture with coronavirus spike peptide pools or control peptides (ViraFEST assay). Once obtained from cultured CD4+ T cells, the DNA was sequenced using the Oncomine TCR Beta short-read assay. TCRdb reprocessed the PCR reads with MiXCR, giving one entry per CDR3 protein. The table lists about 15,000 distinct CDR3 sequences, about 50% of them singletons, with around a tenth in the top ten. The V and J ends lost 3 bases and 3 bases respectively, with 23 bases between them. The CDR3 covers 18 residues. From germline, CDR1 is MNHEY and CDR2 SMNVEV (reference sequence).

This chain connects TRBV27 to TRBJ2-5; D remains unclear. The source of this sequence is a human donor who had recovered from COVID-19. Sequenced: CD4+ T cells from blood, cultured in vitro. CDR3 sequence (DNA): TGTGCCAGCAGTTTCATACCCCTATCCTGGGTGGCCAAAGAGACCCAGTACTTC. Translated: CASSFIPLSWVAKETQYF.